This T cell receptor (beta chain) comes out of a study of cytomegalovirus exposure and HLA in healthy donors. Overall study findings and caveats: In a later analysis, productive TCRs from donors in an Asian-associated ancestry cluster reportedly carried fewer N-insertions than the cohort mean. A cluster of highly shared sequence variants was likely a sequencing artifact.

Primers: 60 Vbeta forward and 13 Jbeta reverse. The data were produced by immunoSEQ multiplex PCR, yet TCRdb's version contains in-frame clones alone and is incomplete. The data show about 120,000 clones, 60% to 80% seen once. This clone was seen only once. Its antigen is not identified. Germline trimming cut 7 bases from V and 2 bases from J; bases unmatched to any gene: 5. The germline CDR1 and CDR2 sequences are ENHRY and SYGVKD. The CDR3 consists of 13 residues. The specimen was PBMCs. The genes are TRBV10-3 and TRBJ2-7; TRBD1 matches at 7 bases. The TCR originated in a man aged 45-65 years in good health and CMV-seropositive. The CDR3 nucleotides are TGTGCCATCACCCAGGGACAGCCCTACGAGCAGTACTTC. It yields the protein CAITQGQPYEQYF.